This TCR beta chain was found in a study of blood T cell repertoires in COVID-19. For the study at large: COVID-19 samples, acute and convalescent, were from the United States, Italy and Spain. Sources were T cells, B-cell-depleted T cells, or PBMCs; the material itself was cDNA or gDNA.

In germline, CDR1 is SGHRS, CDR2 YFSETQ. V dropped 3 bases and J dropped 7; count of bases not matched to a gene: 8. The CDR3 covers 14 residues. Under the authors' procedure: Amplification of reference gene primers was used by the study to estimate nucleated cell counts. Produced via immunoSEQ multiplex PCR; TCRdb's table is partial and in-frame only. V and J calls and clone size follow that table, whereas D and trimming were derived from the DNA. Of roughly 190,000 clones in the sample, nearly 90% were seen once. The sequencing sample was made of peripheral blood. This clonotype was sampled from a man in his sixties with active or convalescent COVID-19. The chain is built from TRBV5-1 and TRBJ2-5, with 8 bases matching TRBD1. Here the CDR3 DNA reads TGCGCCAGCAGCTCAACGGGACAGGCCGGGACCCAGTACTTC. The encoded protein is CASSSTGQAGTQYF. Together with reference TRBV5-1 and TRBJ2-5, the CDR3 gives the full variable domain: KAGVTQTPRYLIKTRGQQVTLSCSPISGHRSVSWYQQTPGQGLQFLFEYFSETQRNKGNFPGRFSGRQFSNSRSEMNVSTLELGDSALYLCASSSTGQAGTQYFGPGTRLLVL.